One and the same sample provided the 24 T cell receptor beta chains below, sequenced in a study of T cell clonotyping in hematopoietic cell transplantation. TCRdb's table, derived via immunoSEQ multiplex PCR, lists solely in-frame clones and lacks some. There are about 900 clones in the sample; about 95% occur only once, and roughly 6% lies in the top ten. This specimen consisted of peripheral blood mononuclear cells, obtained 180 days after allogeneic stem cell transplant. Receptor source: a male patient aged 55-69 years who had an allogeneic stem cell transplant from an unrelated donor, so T cells may come from the graft donor. Some clones in this sample may be carry-over from other donors' samples.

The chain combines TRBV28 with TRBJ2-7; the match to TRBD1 covers 7 bases. The CDR3 loop spans 14 amino acids. Unmatched junction bases numbered 10, after V lost 7 bases and J lost 4 bases. Germline-derived CDR1 and CDR2 are MDHEN and SYDVKM. The CDR3 region has the DNA TGTGCCAGCACCCCGAGGGGGCCCCTTTACGAGCAGTACTTC. Translated: CASTPRGPLYEQYF.

The J gene is TRBJ1-2, the V gene TRBV2; D possibly corresponds to TRBD1 (5 bases). Trimming removed 8 bases from V and 8 bases from J, with 15 bases in between. The germline V gene encodes CDR1 SNHLY and CDR2 FYNNEI. The CDR3 runs to 12 residues. CDR3 protein: CASGKGLGGYTF. Written as DNA, the CDR3 is TGTGCCAGCGGCAAGGGGCTTGGGGGCTACACCTTC. The full variable domain, with the rest looked up from reference TRBV2 and TRBJ1-2, is EPEVTQTPSHQVTQMGQEVILRCVPISNHLYFYWYRQILGQKVEFLVSFYNNEISEKSEIFDDQFSVERPDGSNFTLKIRSTKLEDSAMYFCASGKGLGGYTFGSGTRLTVV.

The count of this clone is one. This chain links TRBV15 with TRBJ2-1, with 7 bases lining up with TRBD2. Germline assignment: CDR1 LNHNV and CDR2 YYDKDF (reference sequence). After removal of 0 bases from V and 5 bases from J, the junction contained 10 bases not matched to a gene. CDR3 length: 17 residues. CDR3 in DNA: TGTGCCACCAGCAGAGACCGCTTAGCGGGCCTTCACAATGAGCAGTTCTTC. It encodes CATSRDRLAGLHNEQFF.

This clone was seen just once. V usage is TRBV6-1 and J usage is TRBJ1-4; D not certain. In germline, CDR1 is MNHNS, CDR2 SASEGT. V was trimmed by 8 bases and J by 0 bases, leaving 13 bases between them. This CDR3 contains 15 residues. The CDR3 sequence: CASCWRLATNEKLFF. DNA of the CDR3: TGTGCCAGCTGTTGGCGGCTTGCAACTAATGAAAAACTGTTTTTT.

The rearrangement joins TRBV30 to TRBJ1-4, with a weak D call TRBD1 (6 bases). The germline V gene has CDR1 GTSNPN and CDR2 SVGIG (reference sequence). This CDR3 is built from 14 residues. The V gene lost 0 bases and the J gene lost 8 bases, with 13 bases spanning the gap. CDR3 DNA: TGTGCCTGGAGTGTACGGGGAGGGGGGGAAAAACTGTTTTTT. This encodes CAWSVRGGGEKLFF.

This clone occurred once. This chain links TRBV19 with TRBJ2-2; D perhaps matches TRBD1 (6 bases). Germline V gives CDR1 LNHDA, CDR2 SQIVND (reference sequence). Between the trimmed V and J ends, which lost 8 bases and 2 bases, there was a span of 12 bases. The CDR3 spans 14 residues. The CDR3 spells CASHIRGNTGELFF. In DNA form, the CDR3 reads TGTGCCAGTCATATCAGGGGTAACACCGGGGAGCTGTTTTTT.

This chain connects TRBV10-3 to TRBJ2-3; weak D call: TRBD2 (6 bases). Germline CDR1 and CDR2: ENHRY and SYGVKD. The CDR3 covers 14 residues. The germline V and J ends were trimmed by 2 bases and 1 base, with 7 bases remaining between them. The DNA of the CDR3 is TGTGCCATCAGTGAGGCTAGCGGCACAGATACGCAGTATTTT. It yields the protein CAISEASGTDTQYF.

V and J are TRBV28 and TRBJ1-2; 12 bases line up with TRBD1. Losses at the gene ends were 7 bases for V and 6 bases for J; bases not matched to a gene: 9. Germline V gene lookup returns CDR1 MDHEN and CDR2 SYDVKM. The CDR3 loop spans 15 amino acids. The CDR3 reads CASTFGTGGSDGYTF. CDR3 nucleotide sequence: TGTGCCAGCACTTTCGGGACAGGGGGCTCGGATGGCTACACCTTC.

The chain is built from TRBV25-1 and TRBJ1-4, with D hard to call. Germline assignment: CDR1 MGHDK and CDR2 SYGVNS. V gave up 6 bases and J gave up 4 bases, with 15 bases separating them. The CDR3 runs 15 residues. The CDR3 sequence: CASSRRASGNEKLFF. The CDR3 region has the DNA TGTGCCAGCAGCCGGAGGGCCAGCGGTAATGAAAAACTGTTTTTT.

This sequence joins TRBV19 and TRBJ1-2; 7 nucleotides line up with TRBD1. The CDR3 contains 19 residues. V trimming: 4 bases; J trimming: 4 bases; junction bases outside the gene matches: 21. Germline V gene data show CDR1 as LNHDA and CDR2 as SQIVND (reference sequence). The CDR3 DNA reads as TGTGCCAGTAGTAGGATGATGAGGGGGCTGCAACGAACTCTCTATGGCTACACCTTC. It encodes CASSRMMRGLQRTLYGYTF.

V and J are TRBV5-6 and TRBJ2-7, with D uncertain. The CDR3 length is 15 residues. V lost 0 bases to trimming and J lost 0 bases, with 10 bases between them. Per germline, CDR1 SGHDT and CDR2 YYEEEE. The CDR3 reads CASSLGPLSSYEQYF. The CDR3 region has the DNA TGTGCCAGCAGCTTGGGCCCACTCAGCTCCTACGAGCAGTACTTC.

The chain employs TRBV28 and TRBJ2-7; 11 bases agree with TRBD1. V lost 3 bases and J lost 3; bases outside the gene matches: 10. Germline-derived CDR1 and CDR2 are MDHEN and SYDVKM. This CDR3 comprises 17 residues. In nucleotides, the CDR3 is TGTGCCAGCAGTTTTTCCCAGTGGGGGACAGGGGGCTACGAGCAGTACTTC. It is translated as CASSFSQWGTGGYEQYF. The variable domain in full, with the rest retrieved from reference TRBV28 and TRBJ2-7, is DVKVTQSSRYLVKRTGEKVFLECVQDMDHENMFWYRQDPGLGLRLIYFSYDVKMKEKGDIPEGYSVSREKKERFSLILESASTNQTSMYLCASSFSQWGTGGYEQYFGPGTRLTVT.

The rearrangement links TRBV5-4 to TRBJ1-2, with D possibly being TRBD1 (5 bases). The CDR3 is 15 amino acids. V was pared by 6 bases and J by 0 bases, with 15 bases between. Germline CDR1 SGHNT, CDR2 YYREEE (reference sequence). CDR3 in amino acids: CASNSRQGANYGYTF. The CDR3 DNA reads as TGTGCCAGCAATTCCCGCCAGGGAGCTAACTATGGCTACACCTTC.

The J gene is TRBJ1-1, the V gene TRBV5-4; possibly TRBD1 for D (6 bases). V was cut by 2 bases and J by 1 base, with 15 bases left in between. The CDR3 is made up of 16 amino acids. Germline CDR1 and CDR2: SGHNT and YYREEE (reference sequence). The CDR3: CASSLILGTPNTEAFF. In DNA, the CDR3 is TGTGCCAGCAGCTTAATTCTAGGGACACCGAACACTGAAGCTTTCTTT.

This sequence joins TRBV5-6 and TRBJ1-5; no definite D call. Germline V gives CDR1 SGHDT, CDR2 YYEEEE. The CDR3 loop spans 17 amino acids. Trimming cost V 1 base and J 2 bases, with 16 bases left between them. DNA for the CDR3: TGTGCCAGCAGCTTGAGTCGGACCCCGGACGGCAATCAGCCCCAGCATTTT. It codes for CASSLSRTPDGNQPQHF.

The chain links TRBV4-1 to TRBJ1-1; 11 bases are shared with TRBD1. This CDR3 comprises 16 residues. V gave up 1 base and J gave up 0 bases; unmatched junction bases: 1. Germline V gives CDR1 MGHRA, CDR2 YSYEKL. The CDR3 nucleotides read TGCGCCAGCAGCCAAGGGACAGGGGGCATGAACACTGAAGCTTTCTTT. This sequence encodes CASSQGTGGMNTEAFF.

V is TRBV7-9 and J is TRBJ2-2, with a possible D match to TRBD2 (5 bases). V was trimmed by 1 base and J by 2 bases, leaving 11 bases between them. Germline V CDR1 and CDR2: SEHNR, FQNEAQ (reference sequence). The CDR3 is 16 residues long. CDR3 in amino acids: CASSLGAGGNTGELFF. The CDR3 nucleotides are TGTGCCAGCAGCTTAGGGGCAGGAGGAAACACCGGGGAGCTGTTTTTT. The entire variable domain, with the rest obtained from reference TRBV7-9 and TRBJ2-2, is as follows: DTGVSQNPRHKITKRGQNVTFRCDPISEHNRLYWYRQTLGQGPEFLTYFQNEAQLEKSRLLSDRFSAERPKGSFSTLEIQRTEQGDSAMYLCASSLGAGGNTGELFFGEGSRLTVL.

The chain carries TRBV2 and TRBJ1-2; unclear D gene. The CDR3 is made up of 13 amino acids. Per the germline V gene, CDR1 is SNHLY and CDR2 is FYNNEI. The germline V and J ends were trimmed by 2 bases and 4 bases, with 8 bases remaining between them. The chain's CDR3 is CASSEWAGYGYTF. CDR3 in DNA: TGTGCCAGCAGTGAATGGGCGGGCTATGGCTACACCTTC.

This chain uses TRBV9 with TRBJ1-4, with D tentatively TRBD1 (6 bases). Trimming took off 0 bases at V and 8 bases at J, with 14 bases between the two ends. CDR3 length: 15 residues. Germline values: CDR1 SGDLS, CDR2 YYNGEE. As DNA, the CDR3 is TGTGCCAGCAGCGTAGCTCCGGCCGGGGGCGAAAAACTGTTTTTT. Its protein product is CASSVAPAGGEKLFF.

The rearrangement links TRBV9 to TRBJ2-7; D is possibly TRBD1 (6 bases). Trimming pared 0 bases from V and 3 bases from J, leaving 13 bases between. Germline-derived CDR1 and CDR2 are SGDLS and YYNGEE. The CDR3 contains 15 residues. CDR3 in DNA: TGTGCCAGCAGCGTAGACGCAGGGGCCGTCTACGAGCAGTACTTC. Its protein is CASSVDAGAVYEQYF.

The CDR3 reads CASRRAGFVDEQYF. CDR3 nucleotide sequence: TGTGCCAGCAGACGGGCGGGATTTGTTGACGAGCAGTACTTC. V and J are TRBV27 and TRBJ2-7; D possibly corresponds to TRBD2 (6 bases). Germline V gene data show CDR1 as MNHEY and CDR2 as SMNVEV (reference sequence). V was shortened by 6 bases and J by 5 bases, with 17 bases between the two germline ends. The CDR3 covers 14 residues.

J is TRBJ1-1 and V is TRBV21-1. TRBV21-1 constitutes a pseudogene. The CDR3 is 16 amino acids. The CDR3 DNA is TGTGCCAGGGAACCAAGGTCAGGGAGGTTGGACACTGAAGCTTTCTTT. This encodes CAREPRSGRLDTEAFF.

The chain employs TRBV15 and TRBJ1-2; D gene ambiguous. V was clipped by 0 bases and J by 0 bases, with 14 bases between them. Germline V gene lookup returns CDR1 LNHNV and CDR2 YYDKDF (reference sequence). This CDR3 spans 17 amino acids. In DNA form, the CDR3 reads TGTGCCACCAGCAGAGATGGGAGCGGCGGCGCTAACTATGGCTACACCTTC. Encoded protein: CATSRDGSGGANYGYTF.

Notes on this clone: Compared with germline, one end of the junction differs, possibly owing to a read error. The V gene is TRBV4-1, the J gene TRBJ2-4; 8 positions agree with TRBD1. Looked up from germline, CDR1 is MGHRA and CDR2 is YSYEKL. The CDR3 loop spans 14 amino acids. CDR3 loop: CASSRTRERDRPLF. Written as DNA, the CDR3 is TGCGCCAGCAGCCGCACCAGGGAACGGGACAGGCCCCTCTTC.